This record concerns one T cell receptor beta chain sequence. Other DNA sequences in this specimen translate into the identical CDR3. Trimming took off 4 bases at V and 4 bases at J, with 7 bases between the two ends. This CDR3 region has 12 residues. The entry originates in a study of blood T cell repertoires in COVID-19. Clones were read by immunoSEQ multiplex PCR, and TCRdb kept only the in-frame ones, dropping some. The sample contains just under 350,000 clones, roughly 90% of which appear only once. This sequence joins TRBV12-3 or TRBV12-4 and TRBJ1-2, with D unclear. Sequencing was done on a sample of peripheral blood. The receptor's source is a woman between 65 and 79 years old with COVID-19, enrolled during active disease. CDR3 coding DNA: TGTGCCAGCAGTTCGGGAGTCTATGGCTACACCTTC. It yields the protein CASSSGVYGYTF.